This T cell receptor beta chain was identified during a study of control samples from healthy donors and cancer patients. V gave up 4 bases and J gave up 7 bases, with 11 bases separating them. CDR1 SQVTM and CDR2 ANQGSEA come from the germline V gene. The CDR3 contains 11 residues. Data came from immunoSEQ multiplex PCR; TCRdb stores just in-frame clones and leaves some out. Here the sample spans around 100,000 clones, about 87% being singletons. The specimen was blood. The gene calls are TRBV29-1 and TRBJ2-7, with D uncertain. The sequence derives from a woman in her 70s in good health. For the CDR3, the DNA is TGCAGCGTTGCTCTGGGTATGGAGCAGTACTTC. Translation: CSVALGMEQYF.